This is a list of T cell receptor beta chains from one sample in a study of beta chain features in type 1 diabetes. Data came from immunoSEQ multiplex PCR; TCRdb stores just in-frame clones and leaves some out. In the table there are 45,000 to 60,000 clones, about three fifths of which are singletons. Sequenced sample: stem cell memory CD4+ T cells from blood. The source of these receptors is a woman aged 30 to 39 with type 1 diabetes. Each CDR3 is given with its conserved first and last residue. D genes are given only for firm matches. Only part of the rows carry a size: once, few, many, or a class if the clone is expanded.

. | TRBJ2-1 | TRBD2 | TRBV5-1 | TGCGCCAGCCAGACTAGCGGATATGAGCAGTTCTTC | CASQTSGYEQFF
. | TRBJ1-2 | TRBD1 | TRBV6-5 | TGTGCCACCTGGACAGGGAGCGCCTATGGCTACACCTTC | CATWTGSAYGYTF
. | TRBJ2-5 | TRBD2 | TRBV11-1 | TGTGCCAGCAGCTCCGGTAGTAGCGGGTCGTACGGAGAGACCCAGTACTTC | CASSSGSSGSYGETQYF
. | TRBJ1-2 | . | TRBV6-5 | TGTGCCAGCAGTTACGTATCCGGAGCGCAGAGTGGCTACACCTTC | CASSYVSGAQSGYTF
. | TRBJ2-1 | TRBD1 | TRBV12-5 | TGTGCTAGTGGTTTTCCGGGACAGGGGTTCTACAATGAGCAGTTCTTC | CASGFPGQGFYNEQFF
. | TRBJ2-4 | . | TRBV27 | TGTGCCAGCAGCGCCGCCGGGGGGCAGGCCATTCAGTACTTC | CASSAAGGQAIQYF
. | TRBJ2-5 | . | TRBV5-4 | TGTGCCAGCAGCCAAGATCCAGGGAAAGAGACCCAGTACTTC | CASSQDPGKETQYF
. | TRBJ2-5 | TRBD1 | TRBV2 | TGTGCCAGCAGTGAACCCAGAACGGGACAGGGGAAAGAGACCCAGTACTTC | CASSEPRTGQGKETQYF
. | TRBJ1-5 | . | TRBV29-1 | TGCAGCGTTGCTCAACAGCCCAATCAGCCCCAGCATTTT | CSVAQQPNQPQHF
. | TRBJ2-2 | . | TRBV9 | TGTGCCAGCAGCGTAGTTGGGAGCACCGGGGAGCTGTTTTTT | CASSVVGSTGELFF
few | TRBJ2-1 | TRBD2 | TRBV6-6 | TGTGCCAGCAGCTCGAGCGGGAGGAAAAACAATGAGCAGTTCTTC | CASSSSGRKNNEQFF
. | TRBJ1-4 | . | TRBV9 | TGTGCCAGCAGCCCCAGGCTAGGCAGGGAAGAAGGAGAAAAACTGTTTTTT | CASSPRLGREEGEKLFF
once | TRBJ2-2 | . | TRBV18 | TGTGCCAGCTCACCCCTCGGCACCGGGGAGCTGTTTTTT | CASSPLGTGELFF
. | TRBJ2-7 | . | TRBV11-1 | TGTGCCAGCAGCTACGCAGGGTCCCACGAGCAGTACTTC | CASSYAGSHEQYF
few | TRBJ1-1 | TRBD1 | TRBV28 | TGTGCCAGCAGTTCTCCAGGGGGTTCGCGTGATGGAGCTTTCTTT | CASSSPGGSRDGAFF
. | TRBJ1-5 | TRBD1 | TRBV18 | TGTGCCAGCTCACCACCCGGGACAGCGGATCAGCCCCAGCATTTT | CASSPPGTADQPQHF
. | TRBJ1-4 | . | TRBV27 | TGTGCCAGCAGTCCCTCAGTTGCAACTAATGAAAAACTGTTTTTT | CASSPSVATNEKLFF
few | TRBJ2-1 | TRBD2 | TRBV5-1 | TGCGCCAGCAGAGCGGTGGCTAGCGGCTACAATGAGCAGTTCTTC | CASRAVASGYNEQFF
. | TRBJ2-3 | TRBD1 | TRBV5-1 | TGCGCCAGCAGCTCGGGGACAGGGGCCGGGGATACGCAGTATTTT | CASSSGTGAGDTQYF
few | TRBJ1-3 | . | TRBV19 | TGTGCCAGCCTCCGGACAGCTGGAAACACCATATATTTT | CASLRTAGNTIYF
. | TRBJ2-1 | . | TRBV2 | TGTGCCAGCATTTGGGACAAGACCTACAATGAGCAGTTCTTC | CASIWDKTYNEQFF
. | TRBJ1-2 | . | TRBV11-2 | TGTGCCAGCAGCTCAGACGGGGGGCCTGGCTACACCTTC | CASSSDGGPGYTF
. | TRBJ2-4 | TRBD2 | TRBV11-2 | TGTGCCAGCAGCTTAGCAGGACTAGGGGATTACATTCAGTACTTC | CASSLAGLGDYIQYF
. | TRBJ2-2 | TRBD2 | TRBV4-1 | TGCGCCAGCAGCCAAGTTCTAGCGGGCATGAACACCGGGGAGCTGTTTTTT | CASSQVLAGMNTGELFF
few | TRBJ2-2 | . | TRBV19 | TGTGCCAGTAGTATGGCCCTTCTCACCGGGGAGCTGTTTTTT | CASSMALLTGELFF
. | TRBJ2-2 | . | TRBV19 | TGTGCCAGTAGTATTAGGGGTGCCCAGGCCCCCTGGGAGCTGTTTTTT | CASSIRGAQAPWELFF
. | TRBJ2-1 | TRBD2 | TRBV11-3 | TGTGCCAGCAGCTTGGGAGGACTAGCGGGAGTCAATGAGCAGTTCTTC | CASSLGGLAGVNEQFF
. | TRBJ1-1 | TRBD1 | TRBV10-2 | TGCGCCAGCAGTGGACAGGGCTACACTGAAGCTTTCTTT | CASSGQGYTEAFF
. | TRBJ1-2 | TRBD1 | TRBV6-6 | TGTGCCAGTAACACAGGGGGCCTATCTAACTATGGCTACACCTTC | CASNTGGLSNYGYTF
few | TRBJ2-7 | . | TRBV7-9 | TGTGCCAGCAGCTTAGCTCTTACCGGACAGCAATCCTACGAGCAGTACTTC | CASSLALTGQQSYEQYF
. | TRBJ1-3 | . | TRBV18 | TGTGCCAGCTCACCAACAGGGTTGAGACCCCACACCATATATTTT | CASSPTGLRPHTIYF
. | TRBJ1-4 | TRBD1 | TRBV4-2 | TGTGCCAGCAGCCAACTCGGGACAGATATTGAAAAACTGTTTTTT | CASSQLGTDIEKLFF
. | TRBJ2-5 | TRBD1 | TRBV19 | TGTGCCAGTAGTATCCGCAGGGGGCAAGAGACCCAGTACTTC | CASSIRRGQETQYF
. | TRBJ1-2 | . | TRBV5-1 | TGCGCCAGCAGCTTGGGGACACCCACCCTAGTGTATGGCTACACCTTC | CASSLGTPTLVYGYTF
. | TRBJ2-5 | TRBD2 | TRBV5-1 | TGCGCCAGCAGCCTGACTATTGTAGCGGGAGCACGAGAGACCCAGTACTTC | CASSLTIVAGARETQYF
. | TRBJ2-3 | TRBD1 | TRBV29-1 | TGCAGCGTTGGGACAGGGGTCACAGATACGCAGTATTTT | CSVGTGVTDTQYF
. | TRBJ2-7 | TRBD2 | TRBV11-2 | TGTGCCAGCAGTGACCTAGCGGGACCCTACGAGCAGTACTTC | CASSDLAGPYEQYF
. | TRBJ2-5 | . | TRBV11-2 | TGTGCCAGCAGCGGCCAACAGGGTACCCAAGAGACCCAGTACTTC | CASSGQQGTQETQYF
. | TRBJ2-1 | TRBD2 | TRBV7-9 | TGTGCCAGCAGCTTAGCGGGACTAGCGGTCTCTCCCAATGAGCAGTTCTTC | CASSLAGLAVSPNEQFF
. | TRBJ1-3 | . | TRBV9 | TGTGCCAGCAGCGTTCTTTCCGGGGACACCATATATTTT | CASSVLSGDTIYF
few | TRBJ2-3 | TRBD2 | TRBV29-1 | TGCAGCGTTGAACCTAGCGGGAGAGGAGATACGCAGTATTTT | CSVEPSGRGDTQYF
. | TRBJ2-1 | TRBD2 | TRBV2 | TGTGCCAGCAGTGGGCGGTTAGCGGGAGTCTACAATGAGCAGTTCTTC | CASSGRLAGVYNEQFF
. | TRBJ1-1 | . | TRBV25-1 | TGTGCCAGCAGAACTTGGGAGGTGAACACTGAAGCTTTCTTT | CASRTWEVNTEAFF
. | TRBJ1-5 | . | TRBV27 | TGTGCCAGCAGTTCACAGGGACCAAACCATCAGCCCCAGCATTTT | CASSSQGPNHQPQHF
. | TRBJ2-1 | . | TRBV14 | TGTGCCAGCAGCCAAGCAAGTCGTCGGGCCTACAATGAGCAGTTCTTC | CASSQASRRAYNEQFF
few | TRBJ1-5 | TRBD1 | TRBV30 | TGTGCCTGGAGTCCCCCGGGGACAGGGCCTAATCAGCCCCAGCATTTT | CAWSPPGTGPNQPQHF
. | TRBJ1-3 | TRBD1 | TRBV15 | TGTGCCACCAGCAGAGATCCCCTGGGACAGGGAAACACCATATATTTT | CATSRDPLGQGNTIYF
. | TRBJ1-1 | . | TRBV28 | TGTGCCAGCAGTTTGCGGGGGGCGACTAAAGAAGCTTTCTTT | CASSLRGATKEAFF
. | TRBJ2-3 | TRBD2 | TRBV2 | TGTGCCAGTCTAAGTAGTGCGGGAGGGCGGAATACGCAGTATTTT | CASLSSAGGRNTQYF
. | TRBJ2-2 | . | TRBV18 | TGTGCCAGCTCCATGGGGGCAGATCTCACCGGGGAGCTGTTTTTT | CASSMGADLTGELFF
. | TRBJ2-3 | TRBD1 | TRBV9 | TGTGCCAGCAGCCCACAGGGGTTCACAGATACGCAGTATTTT | CASSPQGFTDTQYF
. | TRBJ1-4 | . | TRBV7-6 | TGTGCCAGCAGCTTAGCAAGGCAGGGAGGGAGTGAAAAACTGTTTTTT | CASSLARQGGSEKLFF
. | TRBJ1-3 | . | TRBV18 | TGTGCCAGCTCGCTGGAACAGGGATCCCTTGGAAACACCATATATTTT | CASSLEQGSLGNTIYF
. | TRBJ1-4 | . | TRBV29-1 | TGCAGCGTTAAATCGGGGGGTGAAAAACTGTTTTTT | CSVKSGGEKLFF
. | TRBJ2-7 | TRBD2 | TRBV6-5 | TGTGCCAGCAGTCGGACTAGCGTGCTCTACGAGCAGTACTTC | CASSRTSVLYEQYF
. | TRBJ2-7 | . | TRBV6-1 | TGTGCCAGCAGTGAAGCGCAGGCGACGTACGAGCAGTACTTC | CASSEAQATYEQYF
once | TRBJ2-2 | . | TRBV9 | TGTGCCAGCAGCGTAGTGGCAGGGACGAACACCGGGGAGCTGTTTTTT | CASSVVAGTNTGELFF